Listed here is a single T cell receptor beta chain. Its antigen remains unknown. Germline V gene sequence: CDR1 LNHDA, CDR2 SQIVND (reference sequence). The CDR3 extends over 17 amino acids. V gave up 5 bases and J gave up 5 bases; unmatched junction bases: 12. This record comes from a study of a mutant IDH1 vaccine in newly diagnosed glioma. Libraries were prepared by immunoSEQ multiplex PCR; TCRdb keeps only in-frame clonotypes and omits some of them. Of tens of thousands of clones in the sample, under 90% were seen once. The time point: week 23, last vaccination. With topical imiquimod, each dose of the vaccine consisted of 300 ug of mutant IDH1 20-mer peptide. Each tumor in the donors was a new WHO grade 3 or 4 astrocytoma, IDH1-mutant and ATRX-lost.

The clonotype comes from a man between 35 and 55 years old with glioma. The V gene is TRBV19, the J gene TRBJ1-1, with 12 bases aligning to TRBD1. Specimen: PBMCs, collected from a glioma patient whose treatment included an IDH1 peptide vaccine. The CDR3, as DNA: TGTGCCAGTAGTGCGACCGGGACAGGGGGCTCGAGGACTGAAGCTTTCTTT. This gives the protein CASSATGTGGSRTEAFF.